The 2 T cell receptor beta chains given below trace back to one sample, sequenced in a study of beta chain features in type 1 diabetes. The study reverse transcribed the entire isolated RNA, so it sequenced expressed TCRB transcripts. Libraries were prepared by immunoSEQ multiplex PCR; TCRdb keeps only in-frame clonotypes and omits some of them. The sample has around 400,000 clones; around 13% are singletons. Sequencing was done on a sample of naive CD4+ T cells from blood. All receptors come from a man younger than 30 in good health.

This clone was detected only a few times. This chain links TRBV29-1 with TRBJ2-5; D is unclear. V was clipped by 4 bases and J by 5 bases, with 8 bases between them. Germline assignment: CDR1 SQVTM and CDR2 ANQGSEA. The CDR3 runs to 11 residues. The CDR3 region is CSVVFAETQYF. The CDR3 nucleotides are TGCAGCGTTGTTTTCGCGGAGACCCAGTACTTC.

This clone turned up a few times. The CDR3 coding sequence is TGTGCCAGCAGCTTATTATACGTGTCAGGAGGGAACAATGAGCAGTTCTTC. Protein sequence: CASSLLYVSGGNNEQFF. The chain combines TRBV11-2 with TRBJ2-1; tentatively, D is TRBD2 (6 bases). Trimming took 2 bases from V and 5 from J, leaving 19 bases between them. Germline V CDR1 and CDR2: SGHAT, FQNNGV. The CDR3 totals 17 residues. Drawing the rest from reference TRBV11-2 and TRBJ2-1, the complete variable domain is EAGVAQSPRYKIIEKRQSVAFWCNPISGHATLYWYQQILGQGPKLLIQFQNNGVVDDSQLPKDRFSAERLKGVDSTLKIQPAKLEDSAVYLCASSLLYVSGGNNEQFFGPGTRLTVL.